A selection of T cell receptor beta chains follows, all from one sample in a study of blood T cell repertoires in COVID-19. Repertoires were generated with immunoSEQ multiplex PCR, while TCRdb's copy carries only in-frame clones and drops some. The sample records some 190,000 clones, approximately 90% being singletons. The sequenced sample was peripheral blood. The source of these receptors is a human donor in a cohort sampled during active COVID-19. Both conserved end residues are part of each CDR3. Fields, in order: D gene, clone size, V gene, J gene, CDR3 protein, CDR3 DNA. A D gene is named only where the DNA matches it firmly. A clone size is listed for some rows: how often the clone was seen (once, few, many), or a class if it is expanded.

>.|.|TRBV6-2/TRBV6-3|TRBJ2-3
CASSYPSTGTYTDTQYF
TGTGCCAGCAGTTACCCCTCCACCGGGACTTACACAGATACGCAGTATTTT
>TRBD2|.|TRBV27|TRBJ2-7
CASSLRLALAYEQYF
TGTGCCAGCAGTTTAAGACTAGCGCTAGCCTACGAGCAGTACTTC
>TRBD1|.|TRBV5-4|TRBJ2-7
CASSLAAQGENEQYF
TGTGCCAGCAGCCTGGCGGCACAGGGGGAGAACGAGCAGTACTTC
>TRBD1|.|TRBV19|TRBJ1-1
CASKFRGRRETTEAFF
TGTGCCAGTAAGTTCAGGGGGCGCCGAGAAACCACTGAAGCTTTCTTT
>.|.|TRBV11-2|TRBJ2-1
CASSLAAGRTEQFF
TGTGCCAGCAGCTTAGCAGCAGGGAGGACTGAGCAGTTCTTC
>TRBD2|.|TRBV11-3|TRBJ2-7
CASGTSGSYEQYF
TGTGCCAGCGGAACTAGCGGGTCCTACGAGCAGTACTTC
>.|.|TRBV5-1|TRBJ2-2
CASRRDSDTGELFF
TGCGCCAGCAGACGGGACTCCGACACCGGGGAGCTGTTTTTT
>.|.|TRBV7-2|TRBJ2-5
CASSLSQGPQETQYF
TGTGCCAGCAGCTTAAGCCAGGGCCCCCAAGAGACCCAGTACTTC
>.|.|TRBV6-2/TRBV6-3|TRBJ2-7
CASSSMTGDGIYEQYF
TGTGCCAGCAGCTCGATGACGGGGGACGGCATCTACGAGCAGTACTTC
>TRBD2|.|TRBV10-3|TRBJ2-1
CASGGRGEQFF
TGTGCCTCCGGGGGGAGGGGTGAGCAGTTCTTC
>TRBD1|.|TRBV5-4|TRBJ1-2
CASSLMGGTGVNYGYTF
TGTGCCAGCAGCTTGATGGGTGGGACAGGCGTAAACTATGGCTACACCTTC
>TRBD1|.|TRBV19|TRBJ2-5
CASSPRSGTGETQYF
TGTGCCAGTAGTCCAAGATCAGGGACAGGGGAGACCCAGTACTTC
>TRBD1|.|TRBV29-1|TRBJ1-2
CSVSGTGAFYGYTF
TGCAGCGTTTCCGGGACAGGTGCTTTCTATGGCTACACCTTC
>TRBD1|.|TRBV23-1|TRBJ2-7
CASSQYGDSVYEQYF
TGCGCCAGCAGTCAATATGGGGACAGCGTCTACGAGCAGTACTTC
>.|.|TRBV6-5|TRBJ2-1
CASSYGGASDNEQFF
TGTGCCAGCAGTTACGGGGGGGCATCTGACAATGAGCAGTTCTTC
>TRBD2|.|TRBV27|TRBJ2-2
CASSPGLAGAGTGELFF
TGTGCCAGCAGTCCCGGACTAGCGGGAGCAGGCACCGGGGAGCTGTTTTTT
>TRBD2|.|TRBV3-1/TRBV3-2|TRBJ2-7
CASSQAGGQHEQYF
TGTGCCAGCAGCCAAGCGGGGGGGCAGCACGAGCAGTACTTC
>TRBD2|.|TRBV3-1/TRBV3-2|TRBJ2-1
CASSQDYVLGTSGDEQFF
TGTGCCAGCAGCCAAGACTATGTACTCGGGACTAGCGGGGATGAGCAGTTCTTC
>TRBD1|.|TRBV5-4|TRBJ1-2
CASSFAGGGYGYTF
TGTGCCAGCAGCTTTGCAGGGGGCGGATATGGCTACACCTTC
>.|.|TRBV30|TRBJ1-1
CAWSIQENTEAFF
TGTGCCTGGAGTATACAGGAGAACACTGAAGCTTTCTTT
>.|.|TRBV12-2|TRBJ2-6
CASRSGTAPPSGANVLTF
TGTGCAAGTCGCTCTGGGACAGCTCCCCCCTCTGGGGCCAACGTCCTGACTTTC
>.|.|TRBV19|TRBJ1-5
CASSIVQISNQPQHF
TGTGCCAGTAGTATAGTGCAGATTAGCAATCAGCCCCAGCATTTT
>TRBD1|.|TRBV28|TRBJ1-5
CASSSGQYNQPQHF
TGTGCCAGCAGTTCGGGACAGTACAATCAGCCCCAGCATTTT
>.|.|TRBV7-2|TRBJ1-2
CASSQTVYDGYTF
TGTGCCAGCAGCCAGACTGTTTACGATGGCTACACCTTC
>TRBD2|.|TRBV25-1|TRBJ2-1
CASSAPGLAGNEQFF
TGTGCCAGCAGTGCCCCTGGACTAGCGGGCAATGAGCAGTTCTTC
>.|.|TRBV3-1/TRBV3-2|TRBJ2-1
CASSQDLYRGNEQFF
TGTGCCAGCAGCCAAGATCTGTATAGGGGCAATGAGCAGTTCTTC
>TRBD1|once|TRBV4-3|TRBJ2-5
CASSQRGQPQETQYF
TGCGCCAGCAGCCAAAGGGGACAGCCTCAAGAGACCCAGTACTTC
>.|.|TRBV24-1|TRBJ2-2
CATSPSASTGELFF
TGTGCCACCAGCCCTAGCGCTAGCACCGGGGAGCTGTTTTTT
>TRBD1|.|TRBV7-9|TRBJ2-1
CASSERQGGVNEQFF
TGTGCCAGCAGCGAGAGACAGGGTGGGGTCAATGAGCAGTTCTTC
>TRBD1|.|TRBV9|TRBJ2-5
CASSAGQGGTQYF
TGTGCCAGCAGCGCTGGACAGGGGGGGACCCAGTACTTC
>.|.|TRBV30|TRBJ1-6
CAGTDLHNSPLHF
TGTGCCGGTACAGATCTCCATAATTCACCCCTCCACTTT
>TRBD2|.|TRBV9|TRBJ2-7
CASSVAASGDTYEQYF
TGTGCCAGCAGCGTAGCGGCTAGCGGGGACACCTACGAGCAGTACTTC
>.|.|TRBV28|TRBJ2-5
CASSSLSETQYF
TGTGCCAGCAGTTCCTTATCTGAGACCCAGTACTTC
>TRBD1|.|TRBV7-9|TRBJ1-1
CASTRQGMNTEAFF
TGTGCCAGCACCCGACAGGGCATGAACACTGAAGCTTTCTTT